This T cell receptor (beta chain) stems from a study of cytomegalovirus exposure and HLA in healthy donors (dated by TCRdb to about 2017). Regarding the complete study: An earlier analysis of approximately 590 of the donors reported about 290 Gb of sequence data and approximately 110 million unique TCR beta sequences from 190 million or so T cells. Donor age, sex, ethnicity and CMV serostatus were compiled alongside the repertoire data. In addition to the first cohort of 650 to 800 subjects, a separate validation cohort of about 120 different subjects was used. The T cell repertoires of around 670 subjects were profiled by immunosequencing and related to cytomegalovirus serostatus. An earlier analysis of around 580 of the donors used high-throughput TCR beta sequencing to judge whether each TCR beta V gene segment behaved as functional or pseudogenic. Class I and class II HLA loci were covered by the typing at four-digit resolution. To predict cytomegalovirus infection status, the study brought together high-throughput TCR immunosequencing, statistical association of individual TCRs with disease status, and machine learning. Typing coverage varied by locus: roughly 629-630 donors for A, B, C, DRB1 and DQB1; more than 500 for DQA1; 606 for DPA1; 450 to 480 for DPB1. Genome-wide SNP genotypes for about 55% of the roughly 670 donors were used in a later genetic analysis, which treated that subset as a discovery cohort. In a later analysis, previously published TCR beta repertoires from some 640 donors were re-analyzed and high-resolution HLA genotyping was added so that TCR occurrence patterns could be studied. The study aimed to test whether signatures of past pathogen exposure could be identified by cataloging public T cell receptors. Roughly 300 gigabases of sequencing data and roughly 81 million unique TCR sequences made up an early release that covered 500 to 650 HLA-typed donors. On average, roughly 250,000 unique TCR beta nucleotide sequences were sequenced per donor among some 420 genotyped donors of the cohort, with roughly 18% of those sequences being non-productive. Four to six DR-DQ haplotypes were handled as single units for association and clustering because linkage in the cohort was strong. The later analysis used no new phenotypic data to find candidate immune exposures, relying instead on TCR beta sequences and their occurrence across donors. Among the roughly 380 genotyped donors, about 85% belonged to the genetic ancestry cluster associated with self-reported Caucasian donors. All discovery cohort repertoires had been generated using a single sequencing platform.

With respect to this clone: There is no known antigen for this receptor. One end of the junction varies from germline; a read error may be responsible.

In total, 630 or so healthy bone marrow donors made up the cohort. At the time of sampling, every cohort member was nominally healthy, though immune exposures that went unrecorded were likely present. The donor was CMV seronegative and belonged to the group of roughly 330 seronegative cohort members. A peripheral blood sample was collected from each donor, and TCR beta sequencing was performed on peripheral blood mononuclear cells. The Qiagen DNeasy Blood Extraction Kit was used to extract genomic DNA from the blood cell samples. Study-wide conclusions, independent of this receptor: The 87-base-pair reads could not distinguish some IMGT-functional V segments, including TRBV6-2 and TRBV6-3, so those segments were excluded. A later analysis found that TCR association rates varied across HLA loci, with DRB1 alleles showing the most associated TCRs and HLA-C alleles the fewest. Most CMV-associated TCR beta chains appeared to be HLA-restricted in a later analysis, and the HLA associations seemed to be driven largely by CMV exposure. A later analysis associated 15,000 or so TCR beta sequences with specific HLA alleles at a false discovery rate of 0.05. The authors suggested that the approach could potentially be generalized to other disease states and immunological phenotypes. Correlated functional status among segregating V segments might reflect linkage disequilibrium, but an unknown experimental factor could not be ruled out. Compared with the approximately 670-donor mean, donors in an Asian-associated ancestry cluster had fewer N-insertions in productive TCRs, according to a later genetic analysis. Around 16 rarely observed V segments, including chromosome 9 orphons, were excluded from the earlier analysis of several hundred of the donors because counts were too low. When HLA alleles, especially DR and DQ, strongly co-occurred, attributing TCR associations to individual alleles was difficult. A group of highly shared sequence variants was considered likely to be a technical artifact of the sequencing pipeline. CMV serostatus was the only immune exposure information available for the cohort. Several of the top co-occurrence clusters appeared to be linked to parvovirus B19, influenza, CMV and Epstein-Barr virus, according to a later analysis. The cohort was sequenced for TCR beta chains only, and without alpha or paired-chain data the features that could be detected were limited. Because HLA typing was missing for some donors at each locus, association tests included only the typed subset. The study gave a list of 150 to 200 TCR beta chains associated with cytomegalovirus. A further reported finding was that TCR beta sequences accurately predicted the HLA-A and HLA-B alleles for most subjects in the first cohort. The presence/absence analyses assumed that sequencing depth was roughly uniform across donors, and that assumption may not be true. An association between a missense DCLRE1C variant and V-gene and J-gene trimming of TCR beta chains was found in a later genetic analysis and replicated in an independent cohort. Most TCR sequences were observed very rarely across donors, whereas some public TCRs were present in many individuals. Compared with equally common non-associated chains, HLA-associated TCR beta chains in a later analysis were more clonally expanded and had lower generation probabilities. The classifier was reported to diagnose cytomegalovirus status with high specificity and sensitivity in both the original and validation cohorts. In an earlier analysis of about 600 of the donors, most TCR beta V segments appeared in productive rearrangements about 87% or about 30% of the time, broadly matching IMGT annotations. In vitro tests confirmed that a few of the cytomegalovirus-associated TCR beta chains recognize cytomegalovirus antigens.

Libraries came from the immunoSEQ multiplex PCR assay. A mixture of 60 forward primers for TCR Vbeta segments and 13 reverse primers for TCR Jbeta segments was used in the multiplex PCR. The CDR3 region of rearranged TCR beta genes was amplified from genomic DNA with a multiplex PCR assay. The Illumina HiSeq System was used to sequence the amplified TCR beta libraries as 87-base-pair reads. In the paper's pipeline: A later analysis counted about 76 million unique TCR beta chains across the 666 repertoires, and around 12 million of these chains were shared by at least two donors. A nearest-neighbor algorithm error-corrected the raw reads and collapsed the reads into unique sequences, merging closely related sequences to remove PCR and sequencing errors. Alignment of CDR3 sequences to IMGT reference sequences was used to assign V, D and J gene segments. Each retained sequence needed at least a six-nucleotide match to both a V gene segment and a J gene segment. A rearrangement was called productive if the CDR3 had no stop codons and remained in frame with V and J, and every other rearrangement was called non-productive. Following IMGT convention, CDR3 was defined as the stretch from the second conserved V-encoded cysteine to the conserved J-encoded phenylalanine. The earlier analysis of 587 of the donors excluded any sequence lacking an unambiguous match to a single V gene segment. An earlier analysis of 587 of the donors classified V segments as functional when productive rearrangements were above 56.7% and as segregating when the standard deviation between donors was above 5%. To diagnose cytomegalovirus status from the catalog of TCR beta chain sequences, a statistical classification framework was built. In a later analysis, V and J genes were assigned by comparing TCR nucleotide sequences against IMGT/GENE-DB human TR gene sequences. A later analysis assigned CDR3 sequences and most-parsimonious VDJ recombination scenarios with the TCRdist pipeline. In a later analysis, every TCR beta chain was defined by the combination of its CDR3 amino acid sequence and its V-gene family, and reads without a unique V-gene family were dropped. To address suspected cross-contamination and a sequencing artifact, a later analysis removed approximately 590 highly shared, low-generation-probability nucleotide sequences. In a later analysis, a clonal expansion index was calculated for each public chain from normalized within-repertoire ranks of inferred template counts. In a later analysis, generation probabilities were computed with a VDJ recombination model fitted to out-of-frame rearrangements, and the resulting probabilities were checked against IGoR. In a later analysis, hypergeometric tests were used to score TCR-TCR, TCR-HLA and TCR-CMV co-occurrence, with a repertoire-size bias correction applied to TCR pairs. A later analysis estimated false discovery rates by permuting HLA or CMV assignments 20 times. In a later analysis, co-occurring TCRs were grouped using DBSCAN, and TCRdist sequence similarity was added for clustering within HLA-allele-positive subsets. For co-occurrence clustering, repertoires with fewer than 30,000 or more than 120,000 public chains were excluded, along with 4 to 6 repertoires with anomalous nucleotide sharing. This immuneACCESS table, as held by TCRdb, lists in-frame sequences with V and J called but not all clones. Of the missing ones, under half trace to an unresolved V gene in checked studies; the others have no known cause. The V and J calls and clone size are taken from that table; D and trimming were inferred from the DNA. Here the sample has a few hundred thousand clones; 65% to 85% occur a single time. The ten largest clonotypes hold roughly 3.1% of the sample.

In the germline V gene (reference sequence), CDR1 corresponds to LNHNV and CDR2 to YYDKDF. Taken from cysteine to phenylalanine, the CDR3 has 16 residues. Just the 48-base CDR3 DNA is kept, in frame starting at base 1. This TCR was sampled from a man aged 25-40 years in good health and CMV-seronegative. The sequencing input was PBMCs. Recombination connected TRBV15 to TRBJ2-5, and perhaps TRBD2 as D gene, on 6 matching bases. The CDR3 reads as follows: CATSRVSGARQGTQYF. The bases are TGTGCCACCAGCAGAGTTAGCGGAGCCCGCCAAGGGACCCAGTACTTC.